The rows below give T cell receptor beta chains drawn from one sample of a study of CD8+CD57+ T cells in acquired aplastic anemia. TCRdb re-analysed the reads in MiXCR, keeping a single row per CDR3 protein. The sample records 150,000 to 200,000 distinct CDR3 sequences, roughly three fifths being singletons. Sequenced material: sorted CD4+, CD8+, or CD8+CD57+ T cells (not recorded which) from PBMCs. These receptor sequences come from a human donor with aplastic anemia. The CDR3 runs from the conserved cysteine through the conserved F or W. D genes are given only for firm matches. Clone size is given for some rows only: seen once, a few or many times, or a class if the clone is expanded.

d_gene	v_gene	j_gene	abundance	CDR3aa	CDR3nt
TRBD2	TRBV7-3	TRBJ2-1	.	CASSLPSRGGPYSEQFF	TGTGCCAGCAGCTTACCCTCTCGGGGGGGCCCCTACAGTGAGCAGTTCTTC
.	TRBV6-1	TRBJ2-1	few	CASTGGPWDEQFF	TGTGCCAGCACCGGCGGCCCTTGGGATGAGCAGTTCTTC
.	TRBV9	TRBJ2-2	.	CASSVDVEAGRTGELFF	TGTGCCAGCAGCGTAGACGTCGAGGCAGGGCGGACCGGGGAGCTGTTTTTT
TRBD1	TRBV7-2	TRBJ1-5	once	CASSLVGQGDGVWPQHF	TGTGCCAGCAGCTTAGTGGGACAGGGAGATGGGGTTTGGCCCCAGCATTTT
TRBD1	TRBV4-2	TRBJ1-1	many	CASSQVTGGGAEAFF	TGTGCCAGCAGCCAGGTGACAGGGGGTGGGGCTGAAGCTTTCTTT
TRBD2	TRBV5-8	TRBJ2-7	many	CASRPGGSSYEQYF	TGTGCCAGCAGGCCCGGGGGGAGCTCCTACGAGCAGTACTTC
TRBD1	TRBV9	TRBJ1-6	few	CASSVVTGGENSPLHF	TGTGCCAGCAGCGTAGTGACAGGGGGAGAGAATTCACCCCTCCACTTT
.	TRBV7-2	TRBJ1-5	.	CASSPSAGQPQHF	TGTGCCAGCAGCCCAAGTGCGGGTCAGCCCCAGCATTTT
.	TRBV19	TRBJ1-3	few	CASSIEENGSSGNTIYF	TGTGCCAGTAGTATAGAAGAAAACGGGAGCTCTGGAAACACCATATATTTT
TRBD1	TRBV25-1	TRBJ2-3	.	CASSRRDRGRNEQYF	TGTGCCAGCAGTCGCCGGGACAGGGGGAGAAATGAGCAGTATTTT
.	TRBV7-6	TRBJ2-7	few	CASSSAGRNYEQYF	TGTGCCAGCAGCTCGGCGGGACGCAACTACGAGCAGTACTTC
.	TRBV7-2	TRBJ2-1	.	CASSPEDIEQFF	TGTGCCAGCAGCCCTGAAGACATAGAGCAGTTCTTC
.	TRBV7-9	TRBJ2-3	many	CASSSVIGGDTQYF	TGTGCCAGCAGCTCGGTAATAGGGGGAGATACGCAGTATTTT
TRBD2	TRBV12-3/TRBV12-4	TRBJ2-3	many	CASKNGLVTDTQYF	TGTGCCAGCAAAAATGGACTAGTGACAGATACGCAGTATTTT
TRBD2	TRBV12-3/TRBV12-4	TRBJ2-3	.	CASSLPGGADTQYF	TGTGCCAGCAGTCTCCCGGGGGGAGCAGATACGCAGTATTTT
.	TRBV4-3	TRBJ2-7	.	CASSTTGGGIYEQYF	TGCGCCAGCTCAACTACTGGCGGGGGCATCTACGAGCAGTACTTC
.	TRBV2	TRBJ2-7	few	CASSEARYEQYF	TGTGCCAGCAGTGAAGCGCGGTACGAGCAGTACTTC
.	TRBV7-8	TRBJ2-1	many	CASSPTISPSSYNEQFF	TGTGCCAGCAGCCCGACGATTAGCCCTAGCTCCTACAATGAGCAGTTCTTC
.	TRBV12-3/TRBV12-4	TRBJ2-7	few	CASSHIKQGVYEQYF	TGTGCCAGCAGCCACATAAAACAGGGCGTTTACGAGCAGTACTTC
TRBD2	TRBV5-1	TRBJ2-1	many	CASSPLAGGLNEQFF	TGCGCCAGCAGCCCCTTGGCGGGGGGGCTCAATGAGCAGTTCTTC
TRBD1	TRBV9	TRBJ1-6	many	CASSARTGGNSPLHF	TGTGCCAGCAGCGCGCGGACAGGGGGTAATTCACCCCTCCACTTT
.	TRBV7-6	TRBJ2-1	.	CASSPQADYNEQFF	TGTGCCAGCAGCCCTCAGGCAGACTACAATGAGCAGTTCTTC
.	TRBV10-3	TRBJ1-2	.	CAISESGFGLASYGYTF	TGTGCCATCAGTGAGTCTGGTTTCGGTCTGGCTTCCTATGGCTACACCTTC
.	TRBV15	TRBJ1-4	.	CATGAGDNEKLFF	TGTGCCACCGGAGCAGGTGATAATGAAAAACTGTTTTTT
.	TRBV29-1	TRBJ1-2	.	CSVHRVGNYGYTF	TGCAGCGTTCACAGGGTGGGGAACTATGGCTACACCTTC
TRBD2	TRBV15	TRBJ2-1	.	CATSRDQTSGGLYNEQFF	TGTGCCACCAGCAGAGATCAAACTAGCGGGGGCCTCTACAATGAGCAGTTCTTC
.	TRBV2	TRBJ2-3	many	CASTGWSTDTQYF	TGTGCCAGCACAGGGTGGAGCACAGATACGCAGTATTTT
.	TRBV28	TRBJ1-2	once	CASSLPGGYTF	TGTGCCAGCAGTCTCCCGGGTGGCTACACCTTC
.	TRBV7-8	TRBJ2-7	.	CASSHSTGSQSGGQYF	TGTGCCAGCAGCCATTCGACAGGGTCACAATCGGGGGGGCAGTACTTC
.	TRBV2	TRBJ1-1	once	CASSVRDYEQYFGPGPNTEAFF	.
.	TRBV11-2	TRBJ2-2	many	CASSLKVTGELFF	TGTGCCAGCAGCCTAAAGGTCACCGGGGAGCTGTTTTTT
TRBD1	TRBV7-3	TRBJ2-2	.	CASSVRQGIGELFF	TGTGCCAGCAGCGTAAGACAGGGGATCGGGGAGCTGTTTTTT